Below, 6 T cell receptor gamma chains from the same sample are listed, as sequenced in a study of γδ T cells in repeated Plasmodium falciparum infection. Vgamma9/Vdelta2+ and Vdelta2-negative gammadelta T cells were flow-sorted from PBMC for bulk sequencing. TCRdb re-called the multiplex PCR reads with CATT. The table records roughly 27,000 gamma-chain clones, around 2.9% of them present only once. Specimen: gamma-delta T cells from blood. These receptors all stem from a pool of human donors (malaria-infected and uninfected, not separated).

A word on this clone: TCRdb's listed protein matches a much larger clone and diverges from this DNA's translation at residue 2, likely through a read error; the protein shown comes from the DNA. No call exists for the J gene, whereas the V gene is TRGV4. Germline-derived CDR1 and CDR2 are EGSTGY and YDSYTSSV. The CDR3 runs 11 residues. CDR3 in DNA: TGTACCACCTGGGATGCGCGGGTTGGAGTCTTT. This codes for CTTWDARVGVF.

This clone was recorded at least ten times. It differs at one base from a far larger clone, so likely a read error. This sample includes further DNA sequences coding for the same CDR3. V usage is TRGV9 and J usage is TRGJP. The CDR3 sequence is 19 residues long. The V gene's germline CDR1 is GITISATS and CDR2 ISYDGTV (reference sequence). In DNA form, the CDR3 reads TGCGCCTTGTGGGAGGTGCCCCGGCGCCAAGAGTTGGGCAAAAAAATCAAGGTATTT. Its translation: CALWEVPRRQELGKKIKVF.

In the case of this clone: A much more abundant neighbour one base away suggests this may be a read error. V gene TRGV3 combines with J gene TRGJ1 or TRGJ2. The CDR3 is 14 amino acids. CDR1 is VTNTFY and CDR2 is YDVSTARD in the germline V gene (reference sequence). CDR3 DNA: TGTGCCACCTGGGACAATCCTGCTTATGATAAGAAACTCTTT. It specifies CATWDNPAYDKKLF.

This clone was recorded a few times. A far bigger clonotype differs at one base, so this is likely a read error. This sample includes further DNA sequences coding for the same CDR3. CDR3 protein: CALWEGNLCYKKLF. The CDR3 DNA is TGTGCCTTGTGGGAGGGGAATCTTTGCTATAAGAAACTCTTT. The chain uses TRGV9 and TRGJ1 or TRGJ2. No J gene is reported in TCRdb; it was inferred here by comparing the DNA with germline. CDR1 is GITISATS and CDR2 is ISYDGTV in the germline V gene (reference sequence). The V segment lost 2 bases and the J segment 7 bases; nucleotides outside the gene matches: 11. The CDR3 is made up of 14 amino acids.

With regard to this clone: With only one base between it and a far larger clone, this is likely a read error. The same CDR3 also results from other DNA sequences found in this sample. The CDR3 sequence is CACSGSIRGGELGKKIKVF. Written as DNA, the CDR3 is TGCGCCTGCAGCGGGAGTATAAGGGGAGGCGAGTTGGGCAAAAAAATCAAGGTATTT. J is TRGJP and V is TRGV9. The J gene, not given by TCRdb, was assigned here from a germline match of the nucleotide sequence. The CDR3 consists of 19 residues. Germline V gene sequence: CDR1 GITISATS, CDR2 ISYDGTV (reference sequence).

This clone occurred once. No DNA is shown, since the ends of the CDR3 on it are uncertain; the CDR3 is the one TCRdb lists. With the J gene uncalled, the V gene is TRGV9. The CDR3 adds up to 32 amino acids, both ends counted. Germline V gives CDR1 GITISATS, CDR2 ISYDGTV (reference sequence). CDR3 sequence: CALWRCSPIIRNSLAVEQHLLSQVSIGRIQHF.